This paragraph covers one TCR beta chain sequence. Its antigen is as yet unknown. The method was immunoSEQ multiplex PCR; TCRdb's version includes in-frame clones alone and lacks a portion of them. Seen here are around 69,000 clones, under 80% observed once, and the top ten hold 2.4%. This specimen comes from a study of vaccination effects on CD4 cells after COVID-19. CDR3 length equals 13 residues. Trimming took off 2 bases at V and 4 bases at J, with 9 bases between the two ends. From germline, CDR1 is MNHNS and CDR2 SASEGT. Following an approximately ten-day culture, CD4+ T cells were purified. Participants got two doses of BNT162b2 or mRNA-1273 vaccine. Nucleocapsid antibodies were negative in the vaccine recipients, who had never had SARS-CoV-2 infection.

The chain couples TRBV6-1 to TRBJ2-7, with D unclear. This receptor was obtained from a human donor who received a COVID-19 vaccine. Specimen: CD4+ T cells from PBMCs cultured without peptide, collected after COVID-19 vaccination. The CDR3 is CASSEHRKYEQYV. Written as DNA, the CDR3 is TGTGCCAGCAGTGAACACAGAAAGTACGAGCAGTACGTC.